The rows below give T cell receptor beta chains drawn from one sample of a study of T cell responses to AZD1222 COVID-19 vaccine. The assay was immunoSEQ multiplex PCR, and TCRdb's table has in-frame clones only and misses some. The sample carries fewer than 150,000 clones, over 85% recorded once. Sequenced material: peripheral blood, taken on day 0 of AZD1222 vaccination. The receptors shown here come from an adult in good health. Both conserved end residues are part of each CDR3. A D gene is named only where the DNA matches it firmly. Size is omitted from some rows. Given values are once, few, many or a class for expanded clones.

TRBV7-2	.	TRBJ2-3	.	TGTGCCAGCAGCCTACCGAGCACAGATACGCAGTATTTT	CASSLPSTDTQYF
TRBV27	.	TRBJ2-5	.	TGTGCCAGCAGTTTATTGGAAGAGACCCAGTACTTC	CASSLLEETQYF
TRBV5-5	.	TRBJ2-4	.	TGTGCCAGCAGCTTGGCCCGCTTGGCTAAAGGGAACATTCAGTACTTC	CASSLARLAKGNIQYF
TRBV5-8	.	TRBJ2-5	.	TGTGCCAGCAGCGAACGGGGAATACAAGAGACCCAGTACTTC	CASSERGIQETQYF
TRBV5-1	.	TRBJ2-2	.	TGCGCCAGCAGCTTCGGACAGGGGGAGCTGTTTTTT	CASSFGQGELFF
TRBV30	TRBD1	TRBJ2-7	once	TGTGCCTGGAGTGCCAGGGGGCCGGCCGAGCAGTACTTC	CAWSARGPAEQYF
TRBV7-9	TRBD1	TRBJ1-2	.	TGTGCCAGCAGTCACGGACAGGGGGCCTTTGGAGGCTACACCTTC	CASSHGQGAFGGYTF
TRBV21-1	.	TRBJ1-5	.	TGTGCCAGCAGCAACGACAGTAAGAGCAATCAGCCCCAGCATTTT	CASSNDSKSNQPQHF
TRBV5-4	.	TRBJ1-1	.	TGTGCCAGCAGCTTGGGGGGAGAGATGAACACTGAAGCTTTCTTT	CASSLGGEMNTEAFF
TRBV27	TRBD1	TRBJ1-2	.	TGTGCCAGCAGTTCAACAGGGGGAGCGGTTGGCTACACCTTC	CASSSTGGAVGYTF
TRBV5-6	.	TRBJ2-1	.	TGTGCCAGCAGCTGGGAGTACAATGAGCAGTTCTTC	CASSWEYNEQFF
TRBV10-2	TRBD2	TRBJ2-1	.	TGCGCCAGCAGAACAAGCGGGAGCAATGAGCAGTTCTTC	CASRTSGSNEQFF
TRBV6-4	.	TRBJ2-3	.	TGTGCCAGCAGTGACGGCCCCGGGGATACGCAGTATTTT	CASSDGPGDTQYF
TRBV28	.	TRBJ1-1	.	TGTGCCAGCAGTTTACAGGGCATCAACACTGAAGCTTTCTTT	CASSLQGINTEAFF
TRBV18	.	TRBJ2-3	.	TGTGCCAGCTCCGTCGAGGATTTCACAGATACGCAGTATTTT	CASSVEDFTDTQYF
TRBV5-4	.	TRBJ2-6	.	TGTGCCAGCAGCTTGGGGGGACCTGGGGCCAACGTCCTGACTTTC	CASSLGGPGANVLTF
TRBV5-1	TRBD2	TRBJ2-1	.	TGCGCCAGCAGCTTGACGGGACTAGCAAGTTTTGAGCAGTTCTTC	CASSLTGLASFEQFF
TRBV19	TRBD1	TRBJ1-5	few	TGTGCCAGTAGTGCGGACAGGGATCAGCCCCAGCATTTT	CASSADRDQPQHF